The TCR beta chain described here comes from a study of T cell repertoires in ileal Crohn's disease. Stated time point: neoterminal ileum biopsy at postoperative endoscopy, about 6 months after surgery. Overall study findings and caveats: Postoperative endoscopy occurred within one year, median about 7 months.

Profiling relied on immunoSEQ multiplex PCR, and the TCRdb table lists in-frame clones only, not all of them. This table holds some 9,200 clones, roughly 85% found once. CDR3 length: 19 residues. The sample holds a few counts of this clone. Its antigen is currently unknown. This chain joins TRBV21-1 and TRBJ2-7; the table names TRBD2, a call not compared with the DNA. TRBV21-1 is noted as a pseudogene. The receptor was derived from an adult with Crohn's disease. Sequenced input: ileal tissue. The CDR3 nucleotides read TGTGCCAGCAGCAAAGACTCAGAGGAAAGAGGCGGGACTAGGGGCGAGCAGTACTTC. It codes for CASSKDSEERGGTRGEQYF.